This TCR beta chain appears in the sequencing data of a study of blood T cells in healthy people across ages. Per the germline V gene, CDR1 is SGHTA and CDR2 is FQGNSA. J was trimmed by 8 bases and V by 5 bases; bases with no gene match: 17. CDR3 length: 17 residues. Each sample used at least 6.5 million PBMCs. Total RNA was extracted at no less than 6 micrograms per sample. Then a second PCR, running roughly 6 to 11 cycles, was carried out with a sample-barcoded 5' primer and a J-beta primer mix. Researchers report that a template-switch adaptor with 12 random nucleotides tagged each cDNA molecule. Each CDR3 protein is one row after TCRdb ran MiXCR on the 5' RACE reads. The sample shows fewer than 950,000 distinct CDR3 sequences, about 55% of them seen only once. Study-level points and caveats: Donors of long life had a larger count of naive CD4+ cells and greater diversity than aged donors.

About this clonotype: Its target is not known.

The TCR comes from a man of 80 years or more in good health. The chain has TRBV7-2 and TRBJ2-3; 9 bases are a match to TRBD2. Sequencing was carried out using blood. The CDR3 reads CASSPSGKGPAKGTQYF. The CDR3 DNA reads as TGTGCCAGCAGCCCTAGCGGGAAGGGACCCGCTAAGGGTACGCAGTATTTT.